This T cell receptor beta chain is from a study of T cells in Graves' hyperthyroidism and ophthalmopathy. About the research overall: Sampling of peripheral blood happened at initial diagnosis, prior to any treatment. Findings and caveats of the study: Blood held most thyroid clonotypes expanded above 0.001 frequency.

This clonotype was seen only a few times. Its specificity is not known. Amplification of TCR beta CDR3 regions was performed using RNA transcripts as template. When the TCR CDR3 underwent first-round RT-PCR, the HTBI primer set was used. TCRdb reanalysed the multiplex PCR reads using MiXCR and keeps one entry per CDR3 protein. The sample includes some 620,000 distinct CDR3 sequences, around 15% of them seen just once. CDR3 length equals 12 residues. Germline loops: CDR1 MNHEY, CDR2 SVGAGI. V lost 0 bases and J 9 bases, leaving 6 bases between the germline ends. The PBMCs had their origin in 7.5 to 10 ml of fresh peripheral blood.

The source is a woman aged 25 to 39 with Graves' hyperthyroidism. Input material: blood. The rearrangement joins TRBV6-5 to TRBJ2-1; D may be TRBD2 (6 bases). CDR3 residues: CASSYSGGEQFF. The CDR3 coding sequence is TGTGCCAGCAGTTACTCGGGGGGTGAGCAGTTCTTC.